This entry lists 3 T cell receptor beta chains sequenced from one sample in a study of tumor T cells in aggressive B-cell lymphoma (dated by TCRdb to the late 2010s). Library prep was done by the immunoSEQ multiplex PCR assay. As stored in TCRdb, this immuneACCESS dataset retains in-frame rearrangements with V and J assigned. A fraction of the clones does not appear; measured against another copy, unresolved V genes explain less than half of the discrepancy, and the remainder lacks a known reason. For this sample the table gives about 5,600 clones, of which over 65% were detected only once. Jointly, the top ten make up 6.5% to 9% of the sample. Specimen: tumor tissue. These receptor sequences come from an adult with diffuse large B cell lymphoma.

V and J are TRBV7-8 and TRBJ2-5; 12 bases match TRBD2. Germline V gene sequence: CDR1 SGHVS, CDR2 FQNEAQ. The CDR3 loop spans 17 amino acids. J lost 4 bases, V lost 3 bases, and 9 bases had no gene match. This chain's CDR3 is CASSLTLAGGPGETQYF. In nucleotides, the CDR3 is TGTGCCAGCAGCTTGACGCTAGCGGGAGGGCCGGGAGAGACCCAGTACTTC.

The chain is built from TRBV27 and TRBJ1-1; 11 nucleotides agree with TRBD1. V was clipped by 6 bases and J by 8 bases; unmatched bases: 8. This CDR3 comprises 14 residues. Germline CDR1 MNHEY, CDR2 SMNVEV (reference sequence). The DNA of the CDR3 is TGTGCCAGCAGGACCCCCCGGGACAGGGGGGAAGCTTTCTTT. Translating gives CASRTPRDRGEAFF.

This chain links TRBV4-3 with TRBJ1-2, with a tentative D call TRBD1 (6 bases). Germline V gives CDR1 LGHNA, CDR2 YSLEER. V lost 4 bases, J lost 2 bases, and 14 bases lay in between. This CDR3 spans 15 amino acids. This CDR3 reads CASSPVGQQNYGYTF. CDR3 sequence (DNA): TGCGCCAGCAGCCCAGTAGGACAGCAAAACTATGGCTACACCTTC.